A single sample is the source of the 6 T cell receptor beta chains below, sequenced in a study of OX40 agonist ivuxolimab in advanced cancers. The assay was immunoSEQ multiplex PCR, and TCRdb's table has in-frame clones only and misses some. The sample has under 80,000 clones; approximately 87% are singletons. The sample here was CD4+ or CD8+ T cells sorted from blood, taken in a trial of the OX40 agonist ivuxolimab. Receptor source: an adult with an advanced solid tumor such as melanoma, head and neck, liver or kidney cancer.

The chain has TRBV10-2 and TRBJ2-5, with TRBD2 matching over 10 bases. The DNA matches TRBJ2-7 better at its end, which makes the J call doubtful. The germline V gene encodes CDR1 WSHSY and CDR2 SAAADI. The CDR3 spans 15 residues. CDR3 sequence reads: CASSGLAGVSYEQYF. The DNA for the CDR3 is TGCGCCAGCAGTGGGCTAGCGGGAGTCTCCTACGAGCAGTACTTC.

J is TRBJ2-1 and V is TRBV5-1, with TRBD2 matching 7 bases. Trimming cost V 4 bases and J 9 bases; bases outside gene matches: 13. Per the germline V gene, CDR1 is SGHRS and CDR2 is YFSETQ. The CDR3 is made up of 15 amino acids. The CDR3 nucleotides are TGCGCCAGCAGCCCGGTGGCGGGAGTAAAGGGTGAGCAGTTCTTC. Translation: CASSPVAGVKGEQFF.

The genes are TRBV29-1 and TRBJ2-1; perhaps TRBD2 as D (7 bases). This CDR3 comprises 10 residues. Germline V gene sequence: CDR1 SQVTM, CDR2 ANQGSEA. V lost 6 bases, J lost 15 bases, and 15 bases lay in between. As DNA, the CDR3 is TGCAGCGTGAGGGGGGAGGGTACGTTCTTC. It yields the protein CSVRGEGTFF.

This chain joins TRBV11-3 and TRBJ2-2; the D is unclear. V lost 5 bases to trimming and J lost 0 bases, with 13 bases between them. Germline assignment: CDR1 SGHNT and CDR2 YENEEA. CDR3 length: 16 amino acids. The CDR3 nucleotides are TGTGCCAGCAGCGAGTATACCGCCGCGAACACCGGGGAGCTGTTTTTT. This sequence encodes CASSEYTAANTGELFF.

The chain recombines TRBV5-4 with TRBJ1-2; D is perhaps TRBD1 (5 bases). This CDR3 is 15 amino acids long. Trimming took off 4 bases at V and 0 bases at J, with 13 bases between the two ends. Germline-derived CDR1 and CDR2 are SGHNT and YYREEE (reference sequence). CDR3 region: CASSQERGSNYGYTF. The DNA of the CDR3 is TGTGCCAGCAGCCAAGAAAGGGGATCTAACTATGGCTACACCTTC.

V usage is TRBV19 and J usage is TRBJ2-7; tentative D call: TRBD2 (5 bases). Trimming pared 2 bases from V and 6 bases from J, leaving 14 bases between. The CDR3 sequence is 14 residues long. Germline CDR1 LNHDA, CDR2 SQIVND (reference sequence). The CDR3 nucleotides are TGTGCCAGTAGTATACTCTTTCCGGGATTCGAGCAGTACTTC. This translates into CASSILFPGFEQYF.